This T cell receptor beta chain was captured in a study of cytomegalovirus exposure and HLA in healthy donors. Findings of the study overall: Researchers reported from a later analysis that most CMV-associated TCR beta chains appeared HLA-restricted. For TCR beta chains, V- and J-gene trimming was later linked to a missense DCLRE1C variant. An assumption of roughly uniform sequencing depth across donors underlay the presence/absence analyses.

About this clone: Antigen unknown.

The PCR was carried out with 60 Vbeta primers and 13 Jbeta primers. This table comes from immunoSEQ multiplex PCR, and its TCRdb copy is limited to in-frame clones, with some not included. Its listing shows 90,000 to 100,000 clones. The CDR3 length is 13 residues. The germline V and J ends were trimmed by 5 bases and 4 bases, with 11 bases remaining between them. The germline V gene encodes CDR1 SNHLY and CDR2 FYNNEI. The source of this sequence is a woman aged 30 to 39 in good health and CMV-seronegative. V usage is TRBV2 and J usage is TRBJ1-1; no clear D gene. Sequenced sample: PBMCs. In nucleotides, the CDR3 is TGTGCCAGCAGTCCCCGGGAGGCCACTGAAGCTTTCTTT. It is translated as CASSPREATEAFF.